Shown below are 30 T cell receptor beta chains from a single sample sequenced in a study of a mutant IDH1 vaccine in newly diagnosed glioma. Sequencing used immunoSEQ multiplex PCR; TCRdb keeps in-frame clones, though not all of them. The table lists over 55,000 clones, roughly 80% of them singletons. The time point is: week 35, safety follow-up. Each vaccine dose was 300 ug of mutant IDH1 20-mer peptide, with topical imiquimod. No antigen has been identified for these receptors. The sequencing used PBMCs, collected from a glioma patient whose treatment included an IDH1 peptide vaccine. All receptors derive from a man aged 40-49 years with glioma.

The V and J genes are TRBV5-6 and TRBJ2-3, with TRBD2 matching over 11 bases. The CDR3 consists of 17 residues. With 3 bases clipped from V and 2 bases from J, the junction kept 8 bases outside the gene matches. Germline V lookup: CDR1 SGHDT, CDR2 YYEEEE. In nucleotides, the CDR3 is TGTGCCAGCAGCTCATCACCGGGACTAGCGGACACAGATACGCAGTATTTT. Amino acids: CASSSSPGLADTDTQYF.

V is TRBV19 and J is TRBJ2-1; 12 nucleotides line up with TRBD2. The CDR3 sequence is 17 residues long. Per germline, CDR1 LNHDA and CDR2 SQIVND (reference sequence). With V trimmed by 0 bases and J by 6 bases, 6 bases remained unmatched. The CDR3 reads CASSIDLRTSGINEQFF. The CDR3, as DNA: TGTGCCAGTAGTATAGATCTCAGGACTAGCGGGATCAATGAGCAGTTCTTC. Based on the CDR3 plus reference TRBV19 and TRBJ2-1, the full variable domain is DGGITQSPKYLFRKEGQNVTLSCEQNLNHDAMYWYRQDPGQGLRLIYYSQIVNDFQKGDIAEGYSVSREKKESFPLTVTSAQKNPTAFYLCASSIDLRTSGINEQFFGPGTRLTVL.

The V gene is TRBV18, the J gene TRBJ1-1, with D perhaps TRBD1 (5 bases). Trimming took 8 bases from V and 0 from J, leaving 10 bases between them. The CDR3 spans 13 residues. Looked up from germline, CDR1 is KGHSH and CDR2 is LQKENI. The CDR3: CASAGQLNTEAFF. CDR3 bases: TGTGCCAGCGCGGGGCAATTGAACACTGAAGCTTTCTTT.

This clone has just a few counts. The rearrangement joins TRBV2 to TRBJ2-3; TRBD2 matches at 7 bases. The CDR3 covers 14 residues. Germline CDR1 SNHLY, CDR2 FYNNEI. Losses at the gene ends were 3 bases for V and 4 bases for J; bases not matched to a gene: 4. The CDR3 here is CASSDRGVADTQYF. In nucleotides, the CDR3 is TGTGCCAGCAGTGACCGGGGGGTGGCAGATACGCAGTATTTT.

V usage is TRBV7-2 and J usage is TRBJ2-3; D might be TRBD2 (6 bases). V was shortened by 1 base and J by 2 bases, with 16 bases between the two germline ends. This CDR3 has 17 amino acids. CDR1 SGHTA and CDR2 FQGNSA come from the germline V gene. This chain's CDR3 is CASSLVGGGVVTDTQYF. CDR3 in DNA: TGTGCCAGCAGCTTAGTTGGCGGAGGGGTTGTCACAGATACGCAGTATTTT.

The CDR3 DNA is TGTGCCAGCAGTTTTGCCGGGACACCAAACTATGGCTACACCTTC. Its translation is CASSFAGTPNYGYTF. V usage is TRBV28 and J usage is TRBJ1-2; D perhaps matches TRBD1 (6 bases). The germline gives CDR1 MDHEN, CDR2 SYDVKM. CDR3 size: 15 residues. Trimming took off 3 bases at V and 2 bases at J, with 13 bases between the two ends.

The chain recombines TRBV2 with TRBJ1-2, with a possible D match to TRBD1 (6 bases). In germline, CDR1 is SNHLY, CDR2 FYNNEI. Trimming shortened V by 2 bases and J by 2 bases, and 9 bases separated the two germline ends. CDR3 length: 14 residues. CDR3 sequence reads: CASSENQGNYGYTF. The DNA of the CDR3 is TGTGCCAGCAGTGAAAATCAGGGGAACTATGGCTACACCTTC.

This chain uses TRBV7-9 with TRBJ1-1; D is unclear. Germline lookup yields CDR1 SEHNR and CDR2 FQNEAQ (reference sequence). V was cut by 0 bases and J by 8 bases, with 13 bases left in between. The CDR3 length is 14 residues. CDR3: CASSLAGLGAEAFF. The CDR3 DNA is TGTGCCAGCAGCTTAGCGGGCCTTGGAGCAGAAGCTTTCTTT.

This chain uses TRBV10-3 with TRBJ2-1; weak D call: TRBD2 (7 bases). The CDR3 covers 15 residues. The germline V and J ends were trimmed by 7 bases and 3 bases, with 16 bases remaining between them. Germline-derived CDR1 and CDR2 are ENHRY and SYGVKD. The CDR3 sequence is CAITRRGGDYNEQFF. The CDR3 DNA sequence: TGTGCCATCACCCGGAGGGGGGGGGACTACAATGAGCAGTTCTTC.

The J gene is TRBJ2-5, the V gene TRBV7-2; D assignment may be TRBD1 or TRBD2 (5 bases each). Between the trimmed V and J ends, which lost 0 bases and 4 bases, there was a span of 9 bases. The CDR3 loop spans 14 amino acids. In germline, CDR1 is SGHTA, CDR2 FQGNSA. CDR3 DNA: TGTGCCAGCAGCTTAGCGGGGGAGATAGAGACCCAGTACTTC. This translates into CASSLAGEIETQYF.

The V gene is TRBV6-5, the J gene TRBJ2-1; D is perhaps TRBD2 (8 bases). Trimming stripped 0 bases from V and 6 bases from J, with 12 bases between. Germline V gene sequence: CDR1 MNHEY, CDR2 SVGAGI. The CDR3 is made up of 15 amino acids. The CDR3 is CASSYSTGTSNEQFF. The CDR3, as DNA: TGTGCCAGCAGTTACTCGACAGGGACTAGCAATGAGCAGTTCTTC.

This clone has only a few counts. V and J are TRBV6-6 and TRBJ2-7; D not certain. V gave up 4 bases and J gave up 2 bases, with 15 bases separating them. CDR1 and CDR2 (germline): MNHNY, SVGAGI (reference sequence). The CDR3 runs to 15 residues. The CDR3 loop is CASSSPTLGAYEQYF. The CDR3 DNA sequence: TGTGCCAGCAGTTCGCCCACCTTAGGCGCCTACGAGCAGTACTTC.

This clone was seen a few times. The CDR3 bases are TGTGCCAGCAGCCAAAGCGGTCTGGCAGAGACCCAGTACTTC. Its protein product is CASSQSGLAETQYF. This chain uses TRBV4-2 with TRBJ2-5; weak D call: TRBD2 (5 bases). V dropped 2 bases and J dropped 4 bases, with 11 bases sitting between them. Germline V gene lookup returns CDR1 LGHNA and CDR2 YNFKEQ. CDR3 length equals 14 residues.

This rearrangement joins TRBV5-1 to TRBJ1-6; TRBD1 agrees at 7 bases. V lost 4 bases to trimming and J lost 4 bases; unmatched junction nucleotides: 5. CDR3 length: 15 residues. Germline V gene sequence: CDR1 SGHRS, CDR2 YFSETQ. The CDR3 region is CASSPWDSYNSPLHF. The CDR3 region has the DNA TGCGCCAGCAGCCCCTGGGACAGTTATAATTCACCCCTCCACTTT.

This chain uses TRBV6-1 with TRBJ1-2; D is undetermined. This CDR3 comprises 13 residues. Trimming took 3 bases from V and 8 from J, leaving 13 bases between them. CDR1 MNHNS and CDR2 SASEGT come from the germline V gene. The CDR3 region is CASSESWGGGYTF. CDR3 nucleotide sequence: TGTGCCAGCAGTGAGTCCTGGGGAGGAGGCTACACCTTC.

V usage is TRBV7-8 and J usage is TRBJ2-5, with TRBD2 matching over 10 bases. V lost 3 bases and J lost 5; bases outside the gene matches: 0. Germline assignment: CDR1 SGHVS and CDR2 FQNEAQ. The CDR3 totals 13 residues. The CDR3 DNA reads TGTGCCAGCAGCTTTAGCGGGGGGGAGACCCAGTACTTC. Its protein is CASSFSGGETQYF.

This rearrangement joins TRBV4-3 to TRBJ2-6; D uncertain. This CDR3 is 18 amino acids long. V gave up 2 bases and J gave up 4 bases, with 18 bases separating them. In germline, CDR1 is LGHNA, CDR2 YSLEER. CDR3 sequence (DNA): TGCGCCAGCAGCCAATGGGCCCCCGGCTTAGGAGGGGCCAACGTCCTGACTTTC. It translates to CASSQWAPGLGGANVLTF.

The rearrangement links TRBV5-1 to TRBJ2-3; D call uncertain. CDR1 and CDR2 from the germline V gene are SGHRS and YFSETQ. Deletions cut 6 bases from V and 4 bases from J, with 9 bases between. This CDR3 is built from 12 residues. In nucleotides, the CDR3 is TGCGCCAGCACCCCTGGGTCAGATACGCAGTATTTT. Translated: CASTPGSDTQYF.

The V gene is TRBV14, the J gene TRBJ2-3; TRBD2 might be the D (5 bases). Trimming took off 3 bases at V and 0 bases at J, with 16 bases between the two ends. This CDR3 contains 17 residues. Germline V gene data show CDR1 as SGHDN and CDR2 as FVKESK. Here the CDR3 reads CASSHPPGGYSTDTQYF. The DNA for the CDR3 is TGTGCCAGCAGCCACCCCCCCGGCGGGTATAGCACAGATACGCAGTATTTT.

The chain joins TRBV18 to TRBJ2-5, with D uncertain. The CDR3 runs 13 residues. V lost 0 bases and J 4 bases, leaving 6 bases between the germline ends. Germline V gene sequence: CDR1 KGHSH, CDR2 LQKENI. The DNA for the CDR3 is TGTGCCAGCTCACCACCGGTTACAGAGACCCAGTACTTC. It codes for CASSPPVTETQYF.

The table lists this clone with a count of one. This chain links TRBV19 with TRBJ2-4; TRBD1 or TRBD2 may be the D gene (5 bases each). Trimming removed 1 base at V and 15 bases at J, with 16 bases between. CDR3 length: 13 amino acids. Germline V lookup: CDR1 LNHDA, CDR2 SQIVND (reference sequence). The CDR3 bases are TGTGCCAGTAGTATAGTGGGCCAGGGAGTTTCGTACTTC. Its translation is CASSIVGQGVSYF.

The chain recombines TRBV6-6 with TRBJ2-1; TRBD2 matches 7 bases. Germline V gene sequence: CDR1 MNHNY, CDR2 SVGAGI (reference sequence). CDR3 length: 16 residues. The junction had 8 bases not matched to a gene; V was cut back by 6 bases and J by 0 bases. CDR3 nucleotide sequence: TGTGCCAGCAGAGGGCTAGCGGCCCTCTCCTACAATGAGCAGTTCTTC. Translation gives CASRGLAALSYNEQFF.

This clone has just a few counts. CDR3 nucleotides: TGTGCCAGCAGCTATAGACCGAATGAAAAACTGTTTTTT. Translation: CASSYRPNEKLFF. This rearrangement joins TRBV7-6 to TRBJ1-4; D is unclear. The germline gives CDR1 SGHVS, CDR2 FNYEAQ. The CDR3 has 13 residues. V dropped 4 bases and J dropped 5 bases, with 8 bases sitting between them.

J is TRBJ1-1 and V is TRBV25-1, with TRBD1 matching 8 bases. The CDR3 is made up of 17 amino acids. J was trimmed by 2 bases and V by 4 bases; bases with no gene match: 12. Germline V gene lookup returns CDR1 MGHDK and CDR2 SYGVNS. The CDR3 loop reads CASSAGQGDWRNTEAFF. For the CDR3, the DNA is TGTGCCAGCAGTGCTGGACAGGGTGATTGGCGAAACACTGAAGCTTTCTTT.

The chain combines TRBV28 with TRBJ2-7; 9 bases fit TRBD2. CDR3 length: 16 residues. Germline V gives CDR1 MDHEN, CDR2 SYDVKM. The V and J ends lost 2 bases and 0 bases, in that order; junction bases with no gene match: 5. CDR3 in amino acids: CASSLRGGRVSYEQYF. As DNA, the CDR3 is TGTGCCAGCAGTTTACGGGGCGGGAGGGTCTCCTACGAGCAGTACTTC.

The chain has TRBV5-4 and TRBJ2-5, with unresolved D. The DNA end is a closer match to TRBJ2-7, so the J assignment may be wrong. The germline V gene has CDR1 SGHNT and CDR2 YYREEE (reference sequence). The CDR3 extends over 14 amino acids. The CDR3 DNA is TGTGCCAGCAGCACCGATATACAAGGCTACGAGCAGTACTTC. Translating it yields CASSTDIQGYEQYF.

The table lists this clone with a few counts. The CDR3 nucleotides are TGTGCCAGCAGCCACGGGACAGGGGGCTTACAGCCCCAGCATTTT. This encodes CASSHGTGGLQPQHF. The chain combines TRBV7-2 with TRBJ1-5; 12 positions agree with TRBD1. The J segment lost 7 bases and the V segment lost 5 bases, leaving 6 bases of the junction unmatched. The germline V gene encodes CDR1 SGHTA and CDR2 FQGNSA. This CDR3 has 15 residues.

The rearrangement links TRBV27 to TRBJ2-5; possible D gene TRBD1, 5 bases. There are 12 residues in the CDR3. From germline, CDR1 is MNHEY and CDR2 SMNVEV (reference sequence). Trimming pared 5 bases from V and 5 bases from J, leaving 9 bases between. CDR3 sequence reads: CASSTGPETQYF. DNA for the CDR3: TGTGCCAGCAGTACAGGCCCGGAGACCCAGTACTTC.

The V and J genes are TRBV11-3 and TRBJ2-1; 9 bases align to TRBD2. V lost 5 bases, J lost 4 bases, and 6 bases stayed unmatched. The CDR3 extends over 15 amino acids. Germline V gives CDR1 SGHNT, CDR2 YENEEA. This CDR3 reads CASSDSSGVYNEQFF. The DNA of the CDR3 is TGTGCCAGCAGCGATTCTAGCGGGGTTTACAATGAGCAGTTCTTC.

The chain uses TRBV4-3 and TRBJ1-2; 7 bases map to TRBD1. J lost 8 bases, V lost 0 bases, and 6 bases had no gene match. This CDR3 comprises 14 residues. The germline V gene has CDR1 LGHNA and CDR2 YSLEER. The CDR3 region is CASSQEIQGHGYTF. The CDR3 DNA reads TGCGCCAGCAGCCAAGAAATACAGGGGCACGGCTACACCTTC.